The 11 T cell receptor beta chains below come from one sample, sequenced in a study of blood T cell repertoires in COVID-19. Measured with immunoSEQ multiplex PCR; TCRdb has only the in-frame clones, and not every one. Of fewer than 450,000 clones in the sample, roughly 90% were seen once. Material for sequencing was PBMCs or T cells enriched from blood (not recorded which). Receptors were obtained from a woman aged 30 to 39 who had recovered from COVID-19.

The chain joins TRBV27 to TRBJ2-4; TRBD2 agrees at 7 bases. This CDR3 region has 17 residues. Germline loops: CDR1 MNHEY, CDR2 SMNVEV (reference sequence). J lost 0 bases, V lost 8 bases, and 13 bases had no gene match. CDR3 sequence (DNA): TGTGCCAGCGCCTCTGCGGGACTACCTCTAGCCAAAAACATTCAGTACTTC. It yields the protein CASASAGLPLAKNIQYF.

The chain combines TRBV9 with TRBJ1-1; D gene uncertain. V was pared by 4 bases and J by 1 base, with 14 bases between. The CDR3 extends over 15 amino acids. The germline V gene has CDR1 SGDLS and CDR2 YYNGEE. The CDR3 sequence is CASSQAAGQNTEAFF. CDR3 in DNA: TGTGCCAGCAGCCAAGCTGCAGGCCAGAACACTGAAGCTTTCTTT.

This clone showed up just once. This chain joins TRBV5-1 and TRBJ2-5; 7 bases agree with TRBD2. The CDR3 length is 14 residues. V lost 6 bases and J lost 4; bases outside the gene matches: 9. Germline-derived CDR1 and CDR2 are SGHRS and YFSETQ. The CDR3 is CASTATIAGETQYF. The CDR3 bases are TGCGCCAGCACTGCGACCATAGCGGGAGAGACCCAGTACTTC.

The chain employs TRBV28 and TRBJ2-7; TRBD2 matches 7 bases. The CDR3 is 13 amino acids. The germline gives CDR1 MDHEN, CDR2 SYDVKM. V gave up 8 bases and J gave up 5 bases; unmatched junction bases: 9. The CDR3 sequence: CASRLGGWNEQYF. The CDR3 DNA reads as TGTGCCAGCCGCCTGGGGGGGTGGAACGAGCAGTACTTC.

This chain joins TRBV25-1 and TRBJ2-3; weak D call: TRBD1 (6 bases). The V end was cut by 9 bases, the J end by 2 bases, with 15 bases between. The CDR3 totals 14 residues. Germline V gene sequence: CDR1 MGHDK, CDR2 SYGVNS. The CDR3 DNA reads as TGTGCCAGTACCTCAGGGGTAGACACAGATACGCAGTATTTT. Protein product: CASTSGVDTDTQYF.

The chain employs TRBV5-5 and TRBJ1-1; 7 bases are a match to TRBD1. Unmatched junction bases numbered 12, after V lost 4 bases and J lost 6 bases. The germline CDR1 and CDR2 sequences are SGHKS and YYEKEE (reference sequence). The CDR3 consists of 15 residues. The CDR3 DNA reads TGTGCCAGCAGCCAGGGACAGCCCCTCTATGCTGAAGCTTTCTTT. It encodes CASSQGQPLYAEAFF.

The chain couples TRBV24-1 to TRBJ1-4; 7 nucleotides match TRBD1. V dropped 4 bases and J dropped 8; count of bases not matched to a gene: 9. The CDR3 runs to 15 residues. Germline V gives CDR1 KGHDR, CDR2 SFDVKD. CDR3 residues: CATSDHTTGSEKLFF. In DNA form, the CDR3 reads TGTGCCACCAGTGACCACACGACAGGGAGCGAAAAACTGTTTTTT.

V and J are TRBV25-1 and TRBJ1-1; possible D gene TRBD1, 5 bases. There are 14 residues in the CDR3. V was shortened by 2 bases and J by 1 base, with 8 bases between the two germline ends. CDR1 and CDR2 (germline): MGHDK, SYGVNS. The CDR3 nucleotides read TGTGCCAGCAGTGAAATGGGGCAGAACACTGAAGCTTTCTTT. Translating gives CASSEMGQNTEAFF.

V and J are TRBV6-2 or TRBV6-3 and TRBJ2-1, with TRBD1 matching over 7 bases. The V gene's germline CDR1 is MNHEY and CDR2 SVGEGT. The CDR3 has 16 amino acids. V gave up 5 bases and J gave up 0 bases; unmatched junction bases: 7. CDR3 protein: CASSDRQGSSYNEQFF. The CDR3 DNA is TGTGCCAGCAGTGACCGACAGGGAAGCTCCTACAATGAGCAGTTCTTC.

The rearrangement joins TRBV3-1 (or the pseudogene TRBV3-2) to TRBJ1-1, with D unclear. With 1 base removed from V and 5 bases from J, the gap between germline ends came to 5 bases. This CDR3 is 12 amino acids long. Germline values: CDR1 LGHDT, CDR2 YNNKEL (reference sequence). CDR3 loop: CASSQVQTEAFF. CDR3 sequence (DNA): TGTGCCAGCAGCCAAGTGCAGACTGAAGCTTTCTTT.

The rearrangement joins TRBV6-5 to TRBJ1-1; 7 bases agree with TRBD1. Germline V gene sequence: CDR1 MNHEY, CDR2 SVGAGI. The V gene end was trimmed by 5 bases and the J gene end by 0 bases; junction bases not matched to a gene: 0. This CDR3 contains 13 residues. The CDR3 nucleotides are TGTGCCAGCAGTACAGGGGTGAACACTGAAGCTTTCTTT. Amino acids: CASSTGVNTEAFF.